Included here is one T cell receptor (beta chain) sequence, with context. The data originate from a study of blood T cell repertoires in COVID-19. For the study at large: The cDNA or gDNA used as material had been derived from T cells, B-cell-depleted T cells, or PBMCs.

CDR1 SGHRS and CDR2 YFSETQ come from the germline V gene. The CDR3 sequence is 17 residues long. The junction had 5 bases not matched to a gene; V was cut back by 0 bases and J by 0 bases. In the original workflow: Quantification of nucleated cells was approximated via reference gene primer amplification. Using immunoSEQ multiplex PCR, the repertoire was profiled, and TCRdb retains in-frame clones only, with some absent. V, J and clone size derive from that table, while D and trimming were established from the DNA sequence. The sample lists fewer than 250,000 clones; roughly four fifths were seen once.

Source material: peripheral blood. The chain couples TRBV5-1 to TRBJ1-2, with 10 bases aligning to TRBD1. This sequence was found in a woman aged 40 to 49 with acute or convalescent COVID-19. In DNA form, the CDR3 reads TGCGCCAGCAGCTTGGGGCGACAGGGGGCTACTAACTATGGCTACACCTTC. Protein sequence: CASSLGRQGATNYGYTF.